The clone carrying this TCR beta chain came up a few times. Its antigen is not known. Control and CVID samples contributed equal amounts of genomic DNA. Measured with immunoSEQ multiplex PCR; TCRdb has only the in-frame clones, and not every one. This record lists thousands of clones, none seen once only, and the top ten clones contain about 5%. The data originate from a study of T cell clonality in common variable immunodeficiency. Study conclusions and caveats: T cell subpopulation sequencing would be needed to explain CVID clonality. CVID patient heterogeneity limited repertoire-clinical complication correlations. Common variable immunodeficiency TCR beta sequences reportedly had fewer deletions and N-nucleotide insertions.

Of CVID subjects, 15 were female and 29 male, mean age roughly 40. Input material: peripheral blood mononuclear cells. This receptor was taken from a human donor with common variable immunodeficiency.

CDR3: CSGEDSYAETYTF. The CDR3 DNA, read in part, is TGCAGCGGGGAGGACAGCTACGCGGAGACC. V usage is TRBV29-1 and J usage is TRBJ1-2, with D maybe TRBD1 (6 bases). The missing CDR3 end, 3 residues past where the read stops, is filled in from the germline J gene. CDR3 length equals 13 residues. Germline loops: CDR1 SQVTM, CDR2 ANQGSEA.